This T cell receptor beta chain derives from a study of early T cells in non-severe SARS-CoV-2 infection. TCRdb processed the 5' RACE reads anew with MiXCR; each CDR3 protein has one entry. The sample lists about 100,000 distinct CDR3 sequences; 13% were seen once. Only a few counts were recorded for this clonotype. Per the germline V gene, CDR1 is SQVTM and CDR2 is ANQGSEA. J lost 8 bases, V lost 6 bases, and 2 bases had no gene match. The CDR3 extends over 10 amino acids. The TCR was taken from an adult who was a healthcare worker with PCR-confirmed SARS-CoV-2 infection or an uninfected control (not recorded which). The J gene is TRBJ1-1, the V gene TRBV29-1; 8 bases are a match to TRBD1. Sequenced sample: whole blood. This CDR3 reads CSVRQGEAFF. The CDR3 DNA is TGCAGCGTACGACAGGGGGAAGCTTTCTTT. Full variable domain (outside the CDR3, taken from reference TRBV29-1 and TRBJ1-1): SAVISQKPSRDICQRGTSLTIQCQVDSQVTMMFWYRQQPGQSLTLIATANQGSEATYESGFVIDKFPISRPNLTFSTLTVSNMSPEDSSIYLCSVRQGEAFFGQGTRLTVV.